This TCR beta chain was sequenced during a study of blood T cell repertoires in COVID-19. The wider study: Both acute and convalescent COVID-19 samples were obtained from the United States, Italy and Spain. In each case, the material was cDNA or gDNA derived from T cells, B-cell-depleted T cells, or PBMCs.

Seattle's enrolled individuals joined amid active infection and were then monitored longitudinally. Repertoires were generated with immunoSEQ multiplex PCR, while TCRdb's copy carries only in-frame clones and drops some. The table shows some 160,000 clones, with about 88% occurring only once. The V and J ends lost 3 bases and 2 bases, in that order; junction bases with no gene match: 6. This CDR3 spans 16 amino acids. Per germline, CDR1 SGHRS and CDR2 YFSETQ. This TCR came from an elderly woman with COVID-19, enrolled during active disease. The source material was peripheral blood. The V call is TRBV5-1, the J call TRBJ2-3; 10 bases align to TRBD1. The CDR3 DNA reads TGCGCCAGCAGCTGGGGGGACAGGGGAAACACAGATACGCAGTATTTT. Translated, it gives CASSWGDRGNTDTQYF.